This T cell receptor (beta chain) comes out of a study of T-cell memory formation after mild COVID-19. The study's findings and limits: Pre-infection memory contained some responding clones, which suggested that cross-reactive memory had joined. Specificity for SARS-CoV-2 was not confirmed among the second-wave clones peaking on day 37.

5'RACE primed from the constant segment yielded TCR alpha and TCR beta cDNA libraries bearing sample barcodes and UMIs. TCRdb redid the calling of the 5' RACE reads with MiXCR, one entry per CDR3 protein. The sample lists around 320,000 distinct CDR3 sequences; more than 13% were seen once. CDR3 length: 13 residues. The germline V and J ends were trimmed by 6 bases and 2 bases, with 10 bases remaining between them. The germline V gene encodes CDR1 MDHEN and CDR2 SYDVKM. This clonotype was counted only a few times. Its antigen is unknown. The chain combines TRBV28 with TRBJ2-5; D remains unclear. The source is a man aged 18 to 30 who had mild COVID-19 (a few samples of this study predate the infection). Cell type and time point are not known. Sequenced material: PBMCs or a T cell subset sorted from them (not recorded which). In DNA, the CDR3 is TGTGCCAGCAGACTCGGGTATCAAGAGACCCAGTACTTC. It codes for CASRLGYQETQYF. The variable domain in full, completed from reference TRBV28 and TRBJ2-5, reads DVKVTQSSRYLVKRTGEKVFLECVQDMDHENMFWYRQDPGLGLRLIYFSYDVKMKEKGDIPEGYSVSREKKERFSLILESASTNQTSMYLCASRLGYQETQYFGPGTRLLVL.